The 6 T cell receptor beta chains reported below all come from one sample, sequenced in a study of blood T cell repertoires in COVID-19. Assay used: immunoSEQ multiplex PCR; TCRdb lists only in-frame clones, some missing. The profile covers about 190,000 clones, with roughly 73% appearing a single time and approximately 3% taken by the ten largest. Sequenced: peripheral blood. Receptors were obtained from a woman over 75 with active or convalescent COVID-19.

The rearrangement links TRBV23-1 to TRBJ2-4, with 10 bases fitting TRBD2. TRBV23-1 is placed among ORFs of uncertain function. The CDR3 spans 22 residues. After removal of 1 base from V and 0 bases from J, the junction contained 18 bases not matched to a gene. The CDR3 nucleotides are TGCGCCAGCAGTCAATTAGGGCTACTAGCGGGGCCCCCACCTTCAGCCAAAAACATTCAGTACTTC. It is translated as CASSQLGLLAGPPPSAKNIQYF.

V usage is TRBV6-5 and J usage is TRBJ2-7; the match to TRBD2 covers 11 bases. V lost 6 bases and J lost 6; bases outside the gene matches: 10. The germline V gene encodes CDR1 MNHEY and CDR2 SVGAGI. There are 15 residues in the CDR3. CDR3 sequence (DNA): TGTGCCAGCAGACAACCGGGACTAGCGGTTCTCGAGCAGTACTTC. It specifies CASRQPGLAVLEQYF.

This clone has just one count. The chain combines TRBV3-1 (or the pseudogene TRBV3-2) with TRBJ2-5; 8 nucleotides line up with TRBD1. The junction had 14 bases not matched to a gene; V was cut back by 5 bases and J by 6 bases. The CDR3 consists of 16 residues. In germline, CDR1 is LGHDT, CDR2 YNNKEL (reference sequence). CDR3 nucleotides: TGTGCCAGCAGCTACGCTACTACAGGGGGGTGGAAGACCCAGTACTTC. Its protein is CASSYATTGGWKTQYF.

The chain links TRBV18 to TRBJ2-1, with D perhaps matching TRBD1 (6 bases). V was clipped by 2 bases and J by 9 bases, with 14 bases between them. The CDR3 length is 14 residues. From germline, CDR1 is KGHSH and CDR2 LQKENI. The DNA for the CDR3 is TGTGCCAGCTCACCAAGGCAGGGGCGCGCTGAGCAGTTCTTC. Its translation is CASSPRQGRAEQFF.

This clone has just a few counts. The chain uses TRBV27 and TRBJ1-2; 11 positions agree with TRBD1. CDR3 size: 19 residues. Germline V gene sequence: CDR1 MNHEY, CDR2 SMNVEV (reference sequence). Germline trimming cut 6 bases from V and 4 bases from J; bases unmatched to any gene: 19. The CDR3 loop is CASRMDAARTGGAGYGYTF. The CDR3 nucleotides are TGTGCCAGCAGGATGGACGCGGCCCGGACAGGGGGCGCAGGCTATGGCTACACCTTC.

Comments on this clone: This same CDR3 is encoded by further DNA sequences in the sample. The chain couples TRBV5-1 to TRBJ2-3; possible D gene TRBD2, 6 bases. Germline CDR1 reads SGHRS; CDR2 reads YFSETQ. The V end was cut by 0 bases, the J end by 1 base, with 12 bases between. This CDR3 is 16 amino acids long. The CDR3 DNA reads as TGCGCCAGCAGCTTGGGGGGGACTTGGGGCACAGATACGCAGTATTTT. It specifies CASSLGGTWGTDTQYF.